These 24 T cell receptor beta chains were sequenced from one sample in a study of shared clonotypes between healthy human individuals. Some clones are missing from TCRdb's copy, which holds only in-frame ones; the method was immunoSEQ multiplex PCR. The sample yields about 1.5 million clones, 95% to 99% seen once. The sample was naive CD4+ T cells sorted from blood. Subset meaning: CD45RA+ positively selected. The receptors were gathered from a man younger than 45 in good health.

V usage is TRBV4-1 and J usage is TRBJ2-5; weak D call: TRBD1 (5 bases). The last part of the DNA fits TRBJ2-7 better; the J call may be wrong. Germline V CDR1 and CDR2: MGHRA, YSYEKL. CDR3 length: 16 amino acids. The chain's CDR3 is CASSQVGARPSYEQYF. DNA of the CDR3: TGCGCCAGCAGCCAAGTTGGGGCAAGGCCCTCCTACGAGCAGTACTTC.

The genes are TRBV7-2 and TRBJ2-7; 7 bases match TRBD2. The CDR3 covers 16 residues. V dropped 1 base and J dropped 2; count of bases not matched to a gene: 8. Germline V CDR1 and CDR2: SGHTA, FQGNSA. The CDR3: CASSLVILAEAYEQYF. The DNA for the CDR3 is TGTGCCAGCAGCTTAGTGATTCTAGCGGAGGCCTACGAGCAGTACTTC.

This chain joins TRBV9 and TRBJ2-3; D is ambiguous. This CDR3 is 17 amino acids long. The germline CDR1 and CDR2 sequences are SGDLS and YYNGEE. Trimming removed 4 bases at V and 1 base at J, with 19 bases between. As DNA, the CDR3 is TGTGCCAGCAGCCCCCAGGCCTTGGCCGGCGGCACAGATACGCAGTATTTT. This translates into CASSPQALAGGTDTQYF.

The chain is built from TRBV7-2 and TRBJ1-5; TRBD1 matches at 9 bases. Germline CDR1 reads SGHTA; CDR2 reads FQGNSA. The J segment lost 5 bases and the V segment lost 0 bases, leaving 2 bases of the junction unmatched. The CDR3 contains 15 residues. In nucleotides, the CDR3 is TGTGCCAGCAGCTTAGCTTGGACAGGGGATCAGCCCCAGCATTTT. Translated, it gives CASSLAWTGDQPQHF.

The chain joins TRBV5-4 to TRBJ2-1; 11 nucleotides align to TRBD1. Germline V CDR1 and CDR2: SGHNT, YYREEE (reference sequence). This CDR3 has 16 residues. The junction had 6 bases not matched to a gene; V was cut back by 3 bases and J by 4 bases. In DNA form, the CDR3 reads TGTGCCAGCAGCTCATCCGGGACAGGGGGTTACAATGAGCAGTTCTTC. It codes for CASSSSGTGGYNEQFF.

The chain carries TRBV14 and TRBJ2-3; the match to TRBD2 covers 9 bases. This CDR3 spans 19 amino acids. The germline V gene encodes CDR1 SGHDN and CDR2 FVKESK. The V and J ends lost 1 base and 0 bases, in that order; junction bases with no gene match: 11. In DNA, the CDR3 is TGTGCCAGCAGCCAAGGAGGGGGAAGACTAGCGGTCAGCACAGATACGCAGTATTTT. Amino acids: CASSQGGGRLAVSTDTQYF.

The chain has TRBV2 and TRBJ2-7; TRBD1 aligns across 9 bases. This CDR3 is built from 15 residues. CDR1 and CDR2 (germline): SNHLY, FYNNEI. V lost 5 bases, J lost 4 bases, and 9 bases stayed unmatched. CDR3 residues: CASSQRGQGRYEQYF. The CDR3 DNA follows: TGTGCCAGCAGTCAGAGGGGACAGGGACGATACGAGCAGTACTTC.

V is TRBV5-4 and J is TRBJ2-7; D might be TRBD1 or TRBD2, each matching 6 bases. The germline V gene encodes CDR1 SGHNT and CDR2 YYREEE (reference sequence). This CDR3 is 16 amino acids long. Trimming cost V 5 bases and J 0 bases, with 18 bases left between them. DNA for the CDR3: TGTGCCAGCAGTAAAGGAGGGGGGACAAGCTCCTACGAGCAGTACTTC. Its protein is CASSKGGGTSSYEQYF.

V usage is TRBV5-1 and J usage is TRBJ2-3; D remains unclear. Germline values: CDR1 SGHRS, CDR2 YFSETQ. Trimming took 0 bases from V and 0 from J, leaving 11 bases between them. CDR3 length: 16 residues. The CDR3 nucleotides are TGCGCCAGCAGCTTGGATAGCAGATTGAGCACAGATACGCAGTATTTT. Residues: CASSLDSRLSTDTQYF.

The V gene is TRBV6-1, the J gene TRBJ2-7, with D uncertain. V was cut by 1 base and J by 6 bases, with 13 bases left in between. Germline values: CDR1 MNHNS, CDR2 SASEGT. The CDR3 loop spans 14 amino acids. The CDR3 reads CASSEGGYVGEQYF. The CDR3 DNA reads as TGTGCCAGCAGTGAAGGGGGTTACGTGGGCGAGCAGTACTTC.

The rearrangement joins TRBV30 to TRBJ2-6; 11 nucleotides line up with TRBD1. Germline loops: CDR1 GTSNPN, CDR2 SVGIG (reference sequence). The length of the CDR3 is 17 residues. Trimming removed 3 bases from V and 1 base from J; junction bases left unmatched: 5. CDR3 in amino acids: CAWRRDRGMSGANVLTF. DNA for the CDR3: TGTGCCTGGAGACGGGACAGGGGGATGTCTGGGGCCAACGTCCTGACTTTC.

The chain links TRBV19 to TRBJ2-7; tentatively, D is TRBD1 (5 bases). V was pared by 8 bases and J by 7 bases, with 15 bases between. CDR1 is LNHDA and CDR2 is SQIVND in the germline V gene (reference sequence). CDR3 length equals 12 residues. The CDR3 coding sequence is TGTGCCAGTGGACACCGTCTTGAGGAGCAGTACTTC. Translation gives CASGHRLEEQYF.

This rearrangement joins TRBV7-2 to TRBJ2-1, with 7 bases identical to TRBD2. CDR3 size: 14 residues. In germline, CDR1 is SGHTA, CDR2 FQGNSA. Unmatched junction bases numbered 4, after V lost 1 base and J lost 7 bases. The CDR3 DNA reads as TGTGCCAGCAGCTTAGAGATTAGCGGGAATGAGCAGTTCTTC. This sequence encodes CASSLEISGNEQFF.

The rearrangement uses TRBV5-5 and TRBJ1-2; D is undetermined. The CDR3 has 12 residues. Trimming pared 5 bases from V and 3 bases from J, leaving 8 bases between. Germline V gene lookup returns CDR1 SGHKS and CDR2 YYEKEE (reference sequence). CDR3 sequence: CASSPQYYGYTF. The CDR3 DNA reads as TGTGCCAGCAGTCCACAGTACTATGGCTACACCTTC.

V gene TRBV5-6 combines with J gene TRBJ2-3; D ambiguous. V was trimmed by 1 base and J by 0 bases, leaving 9 bases between them. The CDR3 runs to 15 residues. Germline V CDR1 and CDR2: SGHDT, YYEEEE. Written as DNA, the CDR3 is TGTGCCAGCAGCTTGCGGCACTTTAGCACAGATACGCAGTATTTT. This translates into CASSLRHFSTDTQYF.

This clone was detected only once. The V call is TRBV19, the J call TRBJ1-5, with 8 nucleotides matching TRBD1. Per the germline V gene, CDR1 is LNHDA and CDR2 is SQIVND (reference sequence). Germline trimming cut 7 bases from V and 4 bases from J; bases unmatched to any gene: 9. The CDR3 covers 15 residues. The CDR3 DNA reads as TGTGCCAGTAAGTATTTGGACAGGGATAATCAGCCCCAGCATTTT. Translating it yields CASKYLDRDNQPQHF.

The gene calls are TRBV18 and TRBJ1-1; TRBD1 matches at 7 bases. J gave up 3 bases and V 3 bases, and 7 bases lay outside the gene matches. The germline V gene encodes CDR1 KGHSH and CDR2 LQKENI. This CDR3 has 15 amino acids. CDR3 residues: CASSPRQGRDTEAFF. The CDR3 DNA follows: TGTGCCAGCTCACCCCGACAGGGACGGGACACTGAAGCTTTCTTT.

The chain links TRBV7-3 to TRBJ2-3, with D possibly matching TRBD1 (6 bases). The CDR3 has 16 residues. Germline-derived CDR1 and CDR2 are SGHTA and FQGTGA. The ends were cut back, 4 bases at V and 2 bases at J, with 16 bases in the middle. The CDR3 region is CASSYLRGGNTDTQYF. The CDR3 DNA reads as TGTGCCAGCAGCTACCTACGAGGGGGTAACACAGATACGCAGTATTTT.

About this clone: Other nucleotide sequences in the sample specify the same CDR3. The gene calls are TRBV7-9 and TRBJ2-7; no firm D call. The CDR3 consists of 12 residues. Trimming stripped 2 bases from V and 7 bases from J, with 9 bases between. Germline V gives CDR1 SEHNR, CDR2 FQNEAQ (reference sequence). CDR3 sequence reads: CASSLLVGEQYF. The CDR3 coding sequence is TGTGCCAGCAGCTTATTGGTGGGAGAGCAGTACTTC. The whole variable domain, remainder taken from reference TRBV7-9 and TRBJ2-7, is DTGVSQNPRHKITKRGQNVTFRCDPISEHNRLYWYRQTLGQGPEFLTYFQNEAQLEKSRLLSDRFSAERPKGSFSTLEIQRTEQGDSAMYLCASSLLVGEQYFGPGTRLTVT.

The chain is built from TRBV5-1 and TRBJ1-2; 7 nucleotides line up with TRBD1. The germline V gene encodes CDR1 SGHRS and CDR2 YFSETQ. The length of the CDR3 is 18 residues. V lost 7 bases, J lost 0 bases, and 18 bases stayed unmatched. DNA for the CDR3: TGCGCCAGCGCGACCGGCCGATTGGCGGGACAGTCTAACTATGGCTACACCTTC. Its translation: CASATGRLAGQSNYGYTF.

The chain combines TRBV5-1 with TRBJ2-5; D is perhaps TRBD1 (6 bases). V lost 2 bases, J lost 5 bases, and 13 bases lay in between. CDR1 and CDR2 from the germline V gene are SGHRS and YFSETQ. The CDR3 length is 14 residues. As DNA, the CDR3 is TGCGCCAGCAGCTTAAGGACAGTGTACGAGACCCAGTACTTC. Protein sequence: CASSLRTVYETQYF.

The chain has TRBV18 and TRBJ2-1; the D is unclear. V lost 8 bases, J lost 8 bases, and 22 bases lay in between. Looked up from germline, CDR1 is KGHSH and CDR2 is LQKENI. The CDR3 loop spans 15 amino acids. The CDR3 DNA is TGTGCCAGCACGGCAGGCAGACCTCAAGGCGATGAGCAGTTCTTC. Translating gives CASTAGRPQGDEQFF.

The J gene is TRBJ2-1, the V gene TRBV14; D might be TRBD2 (5 bases). Germline lookup yields CDR1 SGHDN and CDR2 FVKESK. Trimming removed 0 bases from V and 9 bases from J, with 18 bases in between. The CDR3 spans 16 residues. The CDR3 reads CASSQDRTSRVREQFF. The CDR3 DNA reads as TGTGCCAGCAGCCAAGATCGCACTAGTCGGGTACGTGAGCAGTTCTTC.

This clone was observed a single time. The chain carries TRBV18 and TRBJ2-7; D may be TRBD1 or TRBD2 (5 bases each). The V gene's germline CDR1 is KGHSH and CDR2 LQKENI. The CDR3 runs 17 residues. Deletions cut 0 bases from V and 2 bases from J, with 17 bases between. The CDR3 region is CASSPPGEQGDPYEQYF. CDR3 bases: TGTGCCAGCTCACCACCGGGGGAGCAGGGAGATCCCTACGAGCAGTACTTC.